Following are 18 T cell receptor beta chains from one sample sequenced in a study of cytomegalovirus exposure and HLA in healthy donors. Use of 60 Vbeta and 13 Jbeta primers characterized the PCR. The table came from immunoSEQ multiplex PCR; TCRdb's copy has only in-frame clones and leaves some out. The sample holds about 170,000 clones, around 78% seen once. Sequenced sample: PBMCs. The receptors shown here come from a woman aged 30 to 39 in good health and CMV-seropositive.

This clone was detected only a few times. This chain joins TRBV6-6 and TRBJ2-7, with TRBD2 matching over 11 bases. This CDR3 is built from 16 residues. Germline CDR1 and CDR2: MNHNY and SVGAGI (reference sequence). Trimming cost V 5 bases and J 0 bases; bases outside gene matches: 6. The CDR3 here is CASSGLAGGNSYEQYF. The CDR3, as DNA: TGTGCCAGCAGTGGATTAGCGGGGGGGAACTCCTACGAGCAGTACTTC.

This clone was seen a few times. V is TRBV30 and J is TRBJ2-5; D is uncertain. The CDR3 spans 14 residues. V was clipped by 0 bases and J by 2 bases, with 10 bases between them. Germline V lookup: CDR1 GTSNPN, CDR2 SVGIG (reference sequence). The CDR3 here is CAWSVGRRQETQYF. CDR3 in DNA: TGTGCCTGGAGTGTTGGCAGAAGACAAGAGACCCAGTACTTC.

This chain uses TRBV2 with TRBJ2-7; 10 positions agree with TRBD2. The CDR3 loop spans 15 amino acids. J gave up 2 bases and V 6 bases, and 7 bases lay outside the gene matches. CDR1 is SNHLY, CDR2 FYNNEI, per germline. CDR3 coding DNA: TGTGCCAGCAGAGCCTATGGGACTAGCGCCTACGAGCAGTACTTC. Protein: CASRAYGTSAYEQYF.

This rearrangement joins TRBV6-1 to TRBJ1-5, with a possible D match to TRBD1 (5 bases). The CDR3 runs to 15 residues. The V end was cut by 5 bases, the J end by 0 bases, with 11 bases between. Germline CDR1 and CDR2: MNHNS and SASEGT. CDR3 in amino acids: CASSRGVYSNQPQHF. CDR3 sequence (DNA): TGTGCCAGCAGTCGGGGGGTCTATAGCAATCAGCCCCAGCATTTT.

Concerning this clone itself: This sample also contains other DNA sequences that code for the same CDR3. The genes are TRBV2 and TRBJ1-5; TRBD1 matches at 9 bases. Germline assignment: CDR1 SNHLY and CDR2 FYNNEI. V lost 4 bases to trimming and J lost 5 bases; unmatched junction nucleotides: 3. The CDR3 is 14 residues long. The CDR3 bases are TGTGCCAGCAGTGCGAGGACAGGGGATCAGCCCCAGCATTTT. The encoded protein is CASSARTGDQPQHF.

The chain joins TRBV10-1 to TRBJ2-3; maybe TRBD2 (6 bases). Deletions cut 5 bases from V and 0 bases from J, with 12 bases between. The CDR3 runs to 15 residues. Per the germline V gene, CDR1 is WNHNN and CDR2 is SYGVQD (reference sequence). The CDR3 region is CASSSGTLSTDTQYF. In DNA, the CDR3 is TGCGCCAGCAGTTCCGGGACTTTAAGCACAGATACGCAGTATTTT.

The chain has TRBV7-9 and TRBJ1-1; D gene ambiguous. CDR3 length equals 13 residues. The germline gives CDR1 SEHNR, CDR2 FQNEAQ (reference sequence). The germline V and J ends were trimmed by 4 bases and 0 bases, with 6 bases remaining between them. This CDR3 reads CASSSHMNTEAFF. In DNA form, the CDR3 reads TGTGCCAGCAGCTCTCACATGAACACTGAAGCTTTCTTT.

The V and J genes are TRBV5-8 and TRBJ2-7, with 7 positions matching TRBD1. Per germline, CDR1 SGHTS and CDR2 YDEGEE. The CDR3 is 13 amino acids. The ends lost 4 bases at V and 5 bases at J; junction bases unmatched: 6. The CDR3 here is CASSRGQVHEQYF. For the CDR3, the DNA is TGTGCCAGCAGCCGCGGACAGGTTCACGAGCAGTACTTC.

The chain employs TRBV5-1 and TRBJ1-4; TRBD1 matches at 9 bases. V was pared by 4 bases and J by 8 bases, with 6 bases of the junction left unmatched. The CDR3 extends over 14 amino acids. Germline V gene lookup returns CDR1 SGHRS and CDR2 YFSETQ. CDR3 coding DNA: TGCGCCAGCAGCCGGACAGGGGTAGGCGAAAAACTGTTTTTT. Residues: CASSRTGVGEKLFF.

The chain has TRBV28 and TRBJ1-2, with 7 bases identical to TRBD1. This CDR3 has 14 amino acids. The germline V gene has CDR1 MDHEN and CDR2 SYDVKM. The junction had 4 bases not matched to a gene; V was cut back by 4 bases and J by 2 bases. In DNA form, the CDR3 reads TGTGCCAGCAGTTATAGGGGGCGGAACTATGGCTACACCTTC. Translating gives CASSYRGRNYGYTF.

This clone has only a few counts. The V and J genes are TRBV5-6 and TRBJ2-2; the match to TRBD2 covers 9 bases. Germline V gene sequence: CDR1 SGHDT, CDR2 YYEEEE. J gave up 7 bases and V 4 bases, and 11 bases lay outside the gene matches. CDR3 size: 16 residues. The CDR3 spells CASSQLAGASGGELFF. Here the CDR3 DNA reads TGTGCCAGCAGCCAATTAGCGGGGGCTAGCGGCGGGGAGCTGTTTTTT.

The gene calls are TRBV2 and TRBJ2-1, with D uncertain. Per germline, CDR1 SNHLY and CDR2 FYNNEI. V was shortened by 3 bases and J by 0 bases, with 9 bases between the two germline ends. The length of the CDR3 is 15 residues. CDR3 amino acids: CASSEAQLSYNEQFF. The CDR3 DNA follows: TGTGCCAGCAGTGAGGCACAGCTCTCCTACAATGAGCAGTTCTTC.

This chain joins TRBV6-1 and TRBJ2-7; 13 bases are shared with TRBD2. CDR1 and CDR2 from the germline V gene are MNHNS and SASEGT. The CDR3 spans 15 residues. V gave up 5 bases and J gave up 3 bases; unmatched junction bases: 4. CDR3 protein: CASSSRTSGSYEQYF. The CDR3 DNA follows: TGTGCCAGCAGTTCCCGGACTAGCGGGAGCTACGAGCAGTACTTC.

This clone has just one count. V usage is TRBV9 and J usage is TRBJ1-2; no clear D. The germline V gene has CDR1 SGDLS and CDR2 YYNGEE. The CDR3 is 14 amino acids. V was clipped by 7 bases and J by 3 bases, with 16 bases between them. DNA of the CDR3: TGTGCCAGCTCACGAGGGCAGTCGGACTATGGCTACACCTTC. This sequence encodes CASSRGQSDYGYTF.

Here the CDR3 reads CASSDRAAHGYTF. For the CDR3, the DNA is TGCGCCAGCAGCGACAGGGCCGCGCATGGCTACACCTTC. The chain recombines TRBV5-1 with TRBJ1-2; 7 nucleotides agree with TRBD1. The CDR3 covers 13 residues. V lost 4 bases to trimming and J lost 6 bases; unmatched junction nucleotides: 6. In germline, CDR1 is SGHRS, CDR2 YFSETQ.

The CDR3 nucleotides are TGTGCCAGCACCCAAATCTCTGGAAACACCATATATTTT. This translates into CASTQISGNTIYF. V and J are TRBV6-5 and TRBJ1-3; no clear D gene. The CDR3 is 13 amino acids. Between the trimmed V and J ends, which lost 7 bases and 0 bases, there was a span of 7 bases. Germline CDR1 and CDR2: MNHEY and SVGAGI.

The chain joins TRBV7-2 to TRBJ1-2, with 11 positions matching TRBD1. The CDR3 sequence is 14 residues long. Germline loops: CDR1 SGHTA, CDR2 FQGNSA. Trimming took 5 bases from V and 6 from J; bases not matched to a gene: 5. The DNA for the CDR3 is TGTGCCAGCAGCAAGACGGGACAGGGGGATGGCTACACCTTC. This translates into CASSKTGQGDGYTF.

This clone was observed a single time. This rearrangement joins TRBV28 to TRBJ2-1, with 11 bases identical to TRBD2. The CDR3 totals 17 residues. J lost 0 bases, V lost 3 bases, and 4 bases had no gene match. Germline loops: CDR1 MDHEN, CDR2 SYDVKM. CDR3: CASSLWLAGGSYNEQFF. The CDR3 DNA reads as TGTGCCAGCAGTTTGTGGCTAGCGGGGGGCTCCTACAATGAGCAGTTCTTC.